The source of this TCR beta chain is a study of identical twins (dated by TCRdb to about 2016). A note on the overall study: The study deep-sequenced TCR alpha and beta repertoires from monozygotic twins, unrelated adults of various ages and cord blood to test whether fetal clonotypes persist. To rule out contamination, replicate twin experiments were performed at different times with different library preparation protocols.

Libraries were prepared through 5' RACE. Sequencing took place on an Illumina HiSeq 2000. A universal primer binding site was introduced by template switching, and a unique molecular identifier was present in the final cDNA, enabling accurate counting of TCR cDNA molecules. Specific primers in the conserved constant-segment region were used to synthesize first-strand cDNA for TCR alpha and beta chains. Each cDNA library was double barcoded, with a SMART-Mk sample barcode plus Illumina barcodes, to control for contamination. Two successive PCR steps introduced TruSeq adapter sequences along with Illumina sample barcodes. Sequencing of the TCR alpha and beta cDNA libraries was done on the Illumina HiSeq platform using custom primers. The paper's processing steps were these. MiGEC processed the raw reads to extract unique molecular identifiers, while MiXCR was used to determine the CDR3 positions. For each individual, recombination models were inferred using an EM algorithm with the repgenHMM and IGoR tools. Shared clonotype analysis was performed with the tcR package in R, normalizing sharing by the product of cloneset sizes. To study raw recombination without the effects of thymic and clonal selection, out-of-frame nonproductive sequences were analyzed. Starting from the raw public reads, TCRdb applied fastp trimming at Q25, assembled clones with MiXCR and retained in-frame beta chains. When rows share a CDR3 protein, they turn into one entry using the most common DNA and genes. TCRdb, not the original authors, processed these V and J calls. Recorded for this sample are around 480,000 distinct CDR3 sequences; 13% to 15% of them occurred a single time. The ten biggest clones cover more than 0.5% of the sample.

General findings and caveats noted by the study authors: In beta out-of-frame sequences, excess twin sharing was weaker, because having fewer shared sequences lowered the signal-to-noise ratio. Abundant cord blood beta clonotypes carried fewer insertions; young adult naive repertoires showed a weaker similar trend, while memory repertoires showed none. Compared with coincidental sharing between unrelated individuals, out-of-frame TCR alpha sequences shared between twins had an excess of sequences with low generation probability. Because the same donors could not be followed over many years, conclusions were based on cross-sectional statistical analysis. In monozygotic twins, recombination models systematically underestimated out-of-frame TCR alpha sharing, but the models matched the sharing seen between unrelated individuals. Zero-insertion analyses could be partly confounded by invariant T cells such as MAIT and iNKT, although diverse VJ usage argued against such confounding for most clonotypes.

As to this clonotype: Its antigen is still unknown. Base qualities were left out, and no much larger clone turns up one base away.

The germline V gene (reference sequence) provides CDR1 GTSNPN and CDR2 SVGIG. V is reduced by 0 bases and J by 9 bases, leaving a spacing of 9 bases between them. Spanning cysteine to phenylalanine, the CDR3 consists of 12 amino acids. The CDR3 DNA has 36 bases and is translated from base 1. Every donor in the study was a healthy Caucasian. The twin cohort comprised three pairs of female monozygotic twins, all aged roughly 18 to 29 years. CD4+ and CD8+ T cell populations were isolated with positive isolation kits from Invitrogen. These data were also filed under a second study, of yellow fever vaccine responses in identical twins. The second study also describes: The T cell response to vaccination in identical twins was reported by the authors to appear partly convergent and partly personalized. In the study, vaccine-responding T cell clones were precisely tracked in identical twins.

The sequence derives from a woman between 18 and 29 years old in good health. Rearrangement joined TRBV30 to TRBJ2-1; the D gene assignment is ambiguous. The sequenced sample consisted of CD4+ T cells sorted from blood. The nucleotide sequence is TGTGCCTGGAGTGTTGGGGTGGGTGAGCAGTTCTTC. This codes for CAWSVGVGEQFF.